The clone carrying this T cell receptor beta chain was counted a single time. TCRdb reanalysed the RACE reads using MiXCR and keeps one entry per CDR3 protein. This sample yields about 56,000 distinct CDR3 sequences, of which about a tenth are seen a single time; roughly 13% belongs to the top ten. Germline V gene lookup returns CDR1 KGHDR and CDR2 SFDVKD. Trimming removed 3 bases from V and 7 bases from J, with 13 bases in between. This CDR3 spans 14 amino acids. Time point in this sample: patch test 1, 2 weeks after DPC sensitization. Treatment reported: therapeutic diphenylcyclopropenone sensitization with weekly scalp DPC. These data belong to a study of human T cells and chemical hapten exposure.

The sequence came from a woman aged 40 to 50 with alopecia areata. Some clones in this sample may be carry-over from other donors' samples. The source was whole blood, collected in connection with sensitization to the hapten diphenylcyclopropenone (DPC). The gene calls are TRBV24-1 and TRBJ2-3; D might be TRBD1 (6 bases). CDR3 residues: CATSDPQGFNTQYF. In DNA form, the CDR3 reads TGTGCCACCAGTGATCCCCAGGGGTTTAATACGCAGTATTTT.